This T cell receptor beta chain was captured by sequencing in a study of breast tumors, draining lymph nodes, adjacent tissues. Overall study results and limits: Tumor repertoires ranked between lymph nodes and nontumor tissue in diversity, with V and J gene preferences. Data fit most tumor T cells coming from lymph node, expanding in tumor.

TCRdb reanalysed the multiplex PCR reads using MiXCR and keeps one entry per CDR3 protein. The sample lists approximately 130,000 distinct CDR3 sequences, more than 20% occurring once. The table lists this clonotype with many counts. No antigen is known for it. The CDR3 is 14 amino acids. Germline V gene lookup returns CDR1 LGHNA and CDR2 YNFKEQ. V was shortened by 4 bases and J by 5 bases, with 12 bases between the two germline ends. The lymph nodes were axillary draining lymph nodes from breast cancer patients. The chain recombines TRBV4-2 with TRBJ2-1; TRBD2 is a possible D gene (6 bases). The sample was axillary lymph node tissue. This clonotype was obtained from a female donor with breast cancer. Some clones in this sample may be carry-over from other donors' samples. CDR3 nucleotides: TGTGCCAGCAGCCCCCGGGACTTCAACAATGAGCAGTTCTTC. It encodes CASSPRDFNNEQFF.